Following are 3 T cell receptor beta chains from one sample sequenced in a study of blood T cell repertoires in COVID-19. Only in-frame clones appear in the TCRdb table, and some are missing; sequencing was by immunoSEQ multiplex PCR. The table includes about 120,000 clones, around 86% detected once. Sequencing was done on a sample of peripheral blood. All receptors derive from a man aged 35 to 55 with acute or convalescent COVID-19.

V gene TRBV6-2 or TRBV6-3 combines with J gene TRBJ1-5; 7 bases line up with TRBD1. V gave up 5 bases and J gave up 9 bases; unmatched junction bases: 7. The CDR3 length is 13 residues. Per germline, CDR1 MNHEY and CDR2 SVGEGT. The CDR3 loop reads CASSDRALGPQHF. CDR3 coding DNA: TGTGCCAGCAGTGACAGGGCCCTAGGGCCCCAGCATTTT.

The J gene is TRBJ2-1, the V gene TRBV7-3, with 9 bases aligning to TRBD2. The junction had 4 bases not matched to a gene; V was cut back by 4 bases and J by 6 bases. The length of the CDR3 is 14 residues. Germline CDR1 SGHTA, CDR2 FQGTGA. Written as DNA, the CDR3 is TGTGCCAGCAGCTCGGGACTAGCAGTCAATGAGCAGTTCTTC. It encodes CASSSGLAVNEQFF.

This chain connects TRBV4-1 to TRBJ2-3, with D possibly matching TRBD1 (5 bases). Germline CDR1 is MGHRA and CDR2 is YSYEKL. There are 18 residues in the CDR3. V was shortened by 0 bases and J by 3 bases, with 19 bases between the two germline ends. The CDR3 region is CASSQEGVGLAGTDTQYF. In nucleotides, the CDR3 is TGCGCCAGCAGCCAAGAAGGCGTCGGGTTAGCAGGGACAGATACGCAGTATTTT.